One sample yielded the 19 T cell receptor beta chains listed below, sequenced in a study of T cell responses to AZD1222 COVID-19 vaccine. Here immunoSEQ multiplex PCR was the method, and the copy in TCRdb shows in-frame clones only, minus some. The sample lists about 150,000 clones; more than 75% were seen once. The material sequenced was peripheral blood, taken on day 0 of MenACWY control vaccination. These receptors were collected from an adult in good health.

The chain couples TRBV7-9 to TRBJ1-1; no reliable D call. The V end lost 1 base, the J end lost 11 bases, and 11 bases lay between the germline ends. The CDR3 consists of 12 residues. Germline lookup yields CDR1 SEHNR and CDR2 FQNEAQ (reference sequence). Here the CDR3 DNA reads TGTGCCAGCAGCTTAGGAGGCCGGGATGCTTTCTTT. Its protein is CASSLGGRDAFF.

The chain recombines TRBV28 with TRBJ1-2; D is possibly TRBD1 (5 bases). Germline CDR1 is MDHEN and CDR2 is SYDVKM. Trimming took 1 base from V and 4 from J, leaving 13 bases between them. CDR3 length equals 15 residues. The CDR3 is CASSLSPRGGYGYTF. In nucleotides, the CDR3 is TGTGCCAGCAGTTTATCCCCCCGGGGCGGCTATGGCTACACCTTC.

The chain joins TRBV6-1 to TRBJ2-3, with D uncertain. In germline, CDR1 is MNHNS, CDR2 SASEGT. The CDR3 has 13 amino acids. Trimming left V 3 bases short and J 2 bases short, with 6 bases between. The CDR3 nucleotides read TGTGCCAGCAGTGATCATAACACAGATACGCAGTATTTT. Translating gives CASSDHNTDTQYF.

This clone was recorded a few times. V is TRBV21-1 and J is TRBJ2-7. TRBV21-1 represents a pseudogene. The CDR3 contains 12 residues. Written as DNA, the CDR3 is TGTGCCAGCAGCCCAGGGGAGGGGGCGACCCTCGTC. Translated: CASSPGEGATLV.

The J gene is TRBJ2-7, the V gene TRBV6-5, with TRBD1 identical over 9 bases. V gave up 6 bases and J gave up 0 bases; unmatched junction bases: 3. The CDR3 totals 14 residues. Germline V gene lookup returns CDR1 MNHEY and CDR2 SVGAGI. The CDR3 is CASRPTGGSYEQYV. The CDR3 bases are TGTGCCAGCAGGCCGACAGGGGGCTCCTACGAGCAGTACGTC.

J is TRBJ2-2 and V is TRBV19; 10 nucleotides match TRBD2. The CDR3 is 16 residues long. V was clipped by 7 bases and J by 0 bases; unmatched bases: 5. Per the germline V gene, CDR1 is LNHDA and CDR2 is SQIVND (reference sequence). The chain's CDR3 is CASTLAGGPNTGELFF. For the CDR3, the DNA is TGTGCCAGTACCTTAGCGGGGGGCCCGAACACCGGGGAGCTGTTTTTT.

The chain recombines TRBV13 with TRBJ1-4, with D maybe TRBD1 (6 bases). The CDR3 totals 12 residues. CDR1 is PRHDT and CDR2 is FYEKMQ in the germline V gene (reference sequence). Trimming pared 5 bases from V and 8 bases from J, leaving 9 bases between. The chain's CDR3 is CASSLTGEKLFF. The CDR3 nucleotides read TGTGCCAGCAGCCTTACAGGGGAAAAACTGTTTTTT.

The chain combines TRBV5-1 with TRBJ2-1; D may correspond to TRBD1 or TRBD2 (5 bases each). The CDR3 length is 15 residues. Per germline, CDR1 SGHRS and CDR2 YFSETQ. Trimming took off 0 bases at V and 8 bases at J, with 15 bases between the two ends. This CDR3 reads CASSLVIGAKDEQFF. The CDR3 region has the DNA TGCGCCAGCAGCTTGGTTATCGGGGCCAAGGATGAGCAGTTCTTC. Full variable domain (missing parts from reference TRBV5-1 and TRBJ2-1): KAGVTQTPRYLIKTRGQQVTLSCSPISGHRSVSWYQQTPGQGLQFLFEYFSETQRNKGNFPGRFSGRQFSNSRSEMNVSTLELGDSALYLCASSLVIGAKDEQFFGPGTRLTVL.

Here the CDR3 reads CASSSTGTGDNEQFF. The CDR3 region has the DNA TGCGCCAGCAGCTCCACCGGGACAGGCGACAATGAGCAGTTCTTC. The genes are TRBV4-1 and TRBJ2-1, with 8 positions matching TRBD1. Germline loops: CDR1 MGHRA, CDR2 YSYEKL. V lost 5 bases to trimming and J lost 5 bases; unmatched junction nucleotides: 8. The CDR3 consists of 15 residues.

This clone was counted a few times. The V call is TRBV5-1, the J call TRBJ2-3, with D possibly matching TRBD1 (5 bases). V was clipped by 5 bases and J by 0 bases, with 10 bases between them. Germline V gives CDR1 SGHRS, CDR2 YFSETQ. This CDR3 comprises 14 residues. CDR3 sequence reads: CASRPTASTDTQYF. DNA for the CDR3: TGCGCCAGCAGACCGACAGCGAGCACAGATACGCAGTATTTT.

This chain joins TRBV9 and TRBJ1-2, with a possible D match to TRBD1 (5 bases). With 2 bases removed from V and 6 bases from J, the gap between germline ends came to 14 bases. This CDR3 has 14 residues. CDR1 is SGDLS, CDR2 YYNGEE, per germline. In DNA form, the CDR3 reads TGTGCCAGCAGCGTGGGGCAGGGAGGGAATGGCTACACCTTC. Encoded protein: CASSVGQGGNGYTF.

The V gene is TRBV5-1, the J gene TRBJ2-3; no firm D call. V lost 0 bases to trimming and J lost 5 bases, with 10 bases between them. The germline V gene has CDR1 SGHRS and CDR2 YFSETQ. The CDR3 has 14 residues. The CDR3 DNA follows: TGCGCCAGCAGCTTGGCGGATGGTGGAGATACGCAGTATTTT. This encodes CASSLADGGDTQYF.

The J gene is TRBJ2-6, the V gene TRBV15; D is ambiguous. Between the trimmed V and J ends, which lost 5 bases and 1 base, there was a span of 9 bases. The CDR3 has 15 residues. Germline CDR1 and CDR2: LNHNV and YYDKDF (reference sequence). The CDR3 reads CATSLDGSGANVLTF. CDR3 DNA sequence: TGTGCCACCAGCTTGGATGGGTCTGGGGCCAACGTCCTGACTTTC.

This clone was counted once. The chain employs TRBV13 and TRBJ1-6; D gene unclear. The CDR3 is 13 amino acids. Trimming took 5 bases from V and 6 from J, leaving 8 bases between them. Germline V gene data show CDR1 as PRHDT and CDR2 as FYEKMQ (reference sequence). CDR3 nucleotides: TGTGCCAGCAGCCCCTCCCTTAATTCACCCCTCCACTTT. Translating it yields CASSPSLNSPLHF.

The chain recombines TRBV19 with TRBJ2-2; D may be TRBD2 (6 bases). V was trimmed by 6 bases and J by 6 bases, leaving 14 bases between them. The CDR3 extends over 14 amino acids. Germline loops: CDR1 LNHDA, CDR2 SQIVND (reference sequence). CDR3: CASSGGSLAGELFF. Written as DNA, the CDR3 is TGTGCCAGTAGCGGGGGAAGTCTGGCCGGGGAGCTGTTTTTT.

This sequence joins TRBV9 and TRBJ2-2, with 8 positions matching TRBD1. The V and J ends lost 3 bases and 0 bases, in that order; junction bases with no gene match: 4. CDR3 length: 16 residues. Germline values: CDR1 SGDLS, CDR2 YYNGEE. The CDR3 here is CASSALQGANTGELFF. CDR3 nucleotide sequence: TGTGCCAGCAGCGCGCTACAGGGGGCGAACACCGGGGAGCTGTTTTTT.

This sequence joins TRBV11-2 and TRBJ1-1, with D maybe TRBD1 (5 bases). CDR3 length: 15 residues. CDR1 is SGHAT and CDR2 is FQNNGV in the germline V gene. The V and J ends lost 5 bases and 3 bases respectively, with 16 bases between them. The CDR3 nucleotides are TGTGCCAGCAGCCCCAGGGAGGGGCGTGACACTGAAGCTTTCTTT. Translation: CASSPREGRDTEAFF.

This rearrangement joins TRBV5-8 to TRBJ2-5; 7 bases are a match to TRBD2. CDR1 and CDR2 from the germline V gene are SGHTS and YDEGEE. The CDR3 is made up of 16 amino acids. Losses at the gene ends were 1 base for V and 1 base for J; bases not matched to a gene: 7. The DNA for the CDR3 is TGTGCCAGCAGCTTGAGAAGCGGGGTACCCCAAGAGACCCAGTACTTC. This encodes CASSLRSGVPQETQYF.

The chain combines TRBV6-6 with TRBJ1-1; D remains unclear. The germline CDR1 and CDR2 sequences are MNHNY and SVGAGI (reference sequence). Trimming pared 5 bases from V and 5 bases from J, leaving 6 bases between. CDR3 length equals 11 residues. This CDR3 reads CASSMGTEAFF. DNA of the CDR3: TGTGCCAGCAGTATGGGGACTGAAGCTTTCTTT.